These T cell receptor beta chains were read from a single sample in a study of blood T cell repertoires in COVID-19. TCRdb keeps only in-frame clones here, not all; method: immunoSEQ multiplex PCR. The data contain 150,000 to 200,000 clones, over 75% of them singletons. Sequencing input: PBMCs or T cells enriched from blood (not recorded which). These receptors all stem from a woman aged 45-65 years who had recovered from COVID-19. Each CDR3 is given with its conserved first and last residue. A D gene is named only where the DNA matches it firmly. Part of the rows lack a size; the others show once, few, many or a class for expanded clones.

j_gene: TRBJ1-2
v_gene: TRBV19
d_gene: TRBD1
abundance: -
CDR3aa: CASSRDRGRGYTF
CDR3nt: TGTGCCAGTAGTCGGGACAGGGGTCGTGGCTACACCTTC

j_gene: TRBJ1-1
v_gene: TRBV19
d_gene: -
abundance: -
CDR3aa: CASSTSNRVLTAEAFF
CDR3nt: TGTGCCAGTAGTACGAGCAACAGGGTCTTAACCGCTGAAGCTTTCTTT

j_gene: TRBJ2-3
v_gene: TRBV27
d_gene: -
abundance: -
CDR3aa: CASSLRAGDTYTQYF
CDR3nt: TGTGCCAGCAGTTTAAGGGCAGGGGACACTTATACGCAGTATTTT

j_gene: TRBJ2-7
v_gene: TRBV4-3
d_gene: -
abundance: -
CDR3aa: CASSQELRYEQYF
CDR3nt: TGCGCCAGCAGCCAAGAACTCCGATACGAGCAGTACTTC

j_gene: TRBJ1-1
v_gene: TRBV5-6
d_gene: -
abundance: -
CDR3aa: CASSGGPGLNTEAFF
CDR3nt: TGTGCCAGCAGTGGCGGACCAGGGTTGAACACTGAAGCTTTCTTT

j_gene: TRBJ2-2
v_gene: TRBV27
d_gene: -
abundance: -
CDR3aa: CASSRTANTGELFF
CDR3nt: TGTGCCAGCAGCCGGACAGCGAACACCGGGGAGCTGTTTTTT

j_gene: TRBJ1-6
v_gene: TRBV4-3
d_gene: -
abundance: -
CDR3aa: CASSQVSQGLGSPLHF
CDR3nt: TGCGCCAGCAGCCAAGTTTCGCAGGGCCTGGGTTCACCCCTCCACTTT

j_gene: TRBJ2-2
v_gene: TRBV7-6
d_gene: TRBD2
abundance: few
CDR3aa: CASSPRGGRNTGELFF
CDR3nt: TGTGCCAGCAGCCCTAGGGGAGGGCGGAACACCGGGGAGCTGTTTTTT

j_gene: TRBJ2-4
v_gene: TRBV11-1
d_gene: -
abundance: -
CDR3aa: CASSLGAPNPKNIQYF
CDR3nt: TGTGCCAGCAGCTTAGGGGCCCCAAACCCCAAAAACATTCAGTACTTC

j_gene: TRBJ1-2
v_gene: TRBV4-2
d_gene: TRBD1
abundance: -
CDR3aa: CASSQEKDRGNYGYTF
CDR3nt: TGTGCCAGCAGCCAAGAGAAGGACAGGGGGAACTATGGCTACACCTTC

j_gene: TRBJ2-5
v_gene: TRBV11-3
d_gene: -
abundance: once
CDR3aa: CASSLVTGISAGLGETQYF
CDR3nt: TGTGCCAGCAGCTTAGTCACCGGGATCTCGGCAGGTTTAGGAGAGACCCAGTACTTC

j_gene: TRBJ1-2
v_gene: TRBV19
d_gene: -
abundance: few
CDR3aa: CASTRTAVFYGYTF
CDR3nt: TGTGCCAGTACTCGGACAGCTGTATTCTATGGCTACACCTTC

j_gene: TRBJ2-1
v_gene: TRBV18
d_gene: TRBD1
abundance: -
CDR3aa: CASSQQGSYNEQFF
CDR3nt: TGTGCCAGCTCTCAACAGGGGTCCTACAATGAGCAGTTCTTC